Sequencing of this T cell receptor beta chain was carried out in a study of breast tumors, draining lymph nodes, adjacent tissues. The study, taken as a whole, reports: Tumors had less TCR diversity than lymph nodes, more than nontumor tissue. That most tumor T cells come from lymph nodes remained unproven. Luminal-like breast cancer showed significantly higher tumor–nontumor repertoire similarity than basal-like. Findings are consistent with lymph node origin and intratumoral expansion of most tumor T cells.

Axillary draining lymph nodes of breast cancer patients supplied the node samples. Germline-derived CDR1 and CDR2 are SNHLY and FYNNEI. The CDR3 is made up of 12 amino acids. The V and J ends lost 6 bases and 6 bases respectively, with 11 bases between them. As concerns this clonotype: Antigen: not known.

TCRdb reanalysed the multiplex PCR reads using MiXCR and keeps one entry per CDR3 protein. The sample holds 150,000 to 200,000 distinct CDR3 sequences, about 30% seen once. The V call is TRBV2, the J call TRBJ1-1; D uncertain. This clonotype originated in a female donor with breast cancer. Some clones in this sample may be carry-over from other donors' samples. The sequenced sample consisted of axillary lymph node tissue. The CDR3 region has the DNA TGTGCCAGCAGCCGGTTTAGATCTGAAGCTTTCTTT. Its translation is CASSRFRSEAFF. Together with reference TRBV2 and TRBJ1-1, the CDR3 gives the full variable domain: EPEVTQTPSHQVTQMGQEVILRCVPISNHLYFYWYRQILGQKVEFLVSFYNNEISEKSEIFDDQFSVERPDGSNFTLKIRSTKLEDSAMYFCASSRFRSEAFFGQGTRLTVV.